The rows below give T cell receptor beta chains drawn from one sample of a study of T cells in localized non-small cell lung cancer. TCRdb's copy holds only in-frame clones and misses some; the assay was immunoSEQ multiplex PCR. Among 25,000 to 30,000 clones, roughly 90% were seen once, and the ten largest hold about 4%. This material consisted of peripheral blood mononuclear cells, taken before any cancer treatment. Receptors were obtained from a woman aged 35 to 70 with stage III lung adenocarcinoma. CDR3s include the opening cysteine and the closing phenylalanine or tryptophan. The order of the fields is J gene, D gene, V gene, clone size, CDR3 protein, CDR3 DNA. A D gene is named only where the DNA matches it firmly. The size of a clone is reported for some rows only, either as once, few or many, or as a class for expanded clones.

>TRBJ1-2|TRBD1|TRBV5-4|-
CASSWDRGSVGYTF
TGTGCCAGCAGCTGGGACAGGGGGTCAGTTGGCTACACCTTC
>TRBJ1-1|-|TRBV7-6|-
CASSSTGGNTEAFF
TGTGCCAGCAGCTCCACAGGCGGAAACACTGAAGCTTTCTTT
>TRBJ1-3|-|TRBV10-1|-
CASRGDIHSGNTIYF
TGCGCCAGCAGGGGTGACATCCACTCTGGAAACACCATATATTTT
>TRBJ1-3|-|TRBV7-9|-
CASSLAGSRAAGNTIYF
TGTGCCAGCAGCTTAGCGGGGAGCAGGGCGGCTGGAAACACCATATATTTT
>TRBJ2-1|TRBD2|TRBV30|-
CAWGSGTYEQFF
TGTGCCTGGGGTAGCGGGACCTATGAGCAGTTCTTC
>TRBJ1-3|TRBD1|TRBV5-1|-
CASSLRTGSGNTIYF
TGCGCCAGCAGCTTGAGGACAGGCTCTGGAAACACCATATATTTT
>TRBJ1-6|-|TRBV7-9|-
CASSLGGQINSPLHF
TGTGCCAGCAGCTTAGGGGGGCAGATTAATTCACCCCTCCACTTT
>TRBJ2-3|TRBD1|TRBV29-1|-
CSVKPGGTQYF
TGCAGCGTTAAGCCAGGGGGCACCCAGTATTTT
>TRBJ1-1|TRBD1|TRBV28|-
CASSYTGGTEAFF
TGTGCCAGCAGTTATACAGGGGGCACTGAAGCTTTCTTT
>TRBJ2-1|TRBD2|TRBV5-4|-
CASRTGGGNEQFF
TGTGCCAGCAGAACGGGAGGAGGCAATGAGCAGTTCTTC
>TRBJ2-1|TRBD2|TRBV10-3|-
CAISESLAGGHNEQFF
TGTGCCATCAGTGAGTCACTAGCGGGAGGACACAATGAGCAGTTCTTC
>TRBJ1-3|-|TRBV5-8|-
CASSFGVSGNTIYF
TGTGCCAGCAGCTTTGGGGTCTCTGGAAACACCATATATTTT
>TRBJ2-1|-|TRBV11-2|-
CASSSGVSWQFF
TGTGCCAGCAGCTCAGGGGTGTCGTGGCAGTTCTTC
>TRBJ2-7|-|TRBV19|-
CASSEVVPGEQYF
TGTGCCAGCTCCGAAGTGGTTCCGGGTGAGCAGTACTTC
>TRBJ2-1|TRBD2|TRBV7-2|-
CASSPLSSGRALSYNEQFF
TGTGCCAGCAGCCCCCTAAGTAGCGGGAGGGCCCTTAGTTACAATGAGCAGTTCTTC
>TRBJ1-3|-|TRBV9|-
CASSAADGATIYF
TGTGCCAGCAGCGCCGCTGACGGGGCGACCATATATTTT
>TRBJ1-1|-|TRBV29-1|-
CSVVGQNTEAFF
TGCAGCGTTGTAGGACAGAACACTGAAGCTTTCTTT
>TRBJ2-1|TRBD1|TRBV14|few
CASSLTGGDVGWYNEQFF
TGTGCCAGCAGCCTCACAGGGGGCGATGTCGGATGGTACAATGAGCAGTTCTTC
>TRBJ2-7|TRBD2|TRBV5-4|few
CASSFGLAGEGSYEQYF
TGTGCCAGCAGCTTCGGACTAGCGGGAGAGGGGTCCTACGAGCAGTACTTC
>TRBJ2-5|-|TRBV30|-
CAWSDQNTGAGETQYF
TGTGCCTGGTCCGACCAGAACACGGGGGCAGGGGAGACCCAGTACTTC